One sample yielded the 14 T cell receptor beta chains listed below, sequenced in a study of cytomegalovirus exposure and HLA in healthy donors. The PCR made use of 60 Vbeta and 13 Jbeta primers. Only in-frame clones appear in the TCRdb table, and some are missing; sequencing was by immunoSEQ multiplex PCR. Among 150,000 to 200,000 clones, 81% were seen once, and the ten largest hold more than 3%. Sequenced: PBMCs. These receptors originate from a man aged 40-49 years in good health and CMV-seropositive.

The rearrangement joins TRBV18 to TRBJ2-7, with 9 positions matching TRBD1. The germline V gene encodes CDR1 KGHSH and CDR2 LQKENI. The CDR3 runs to 13 residues. V shed 4 bases, J shed 9 bases, and the junction held 7 bases outside the gene matches. CDR3 sequence: CASSRDRVSGQYF. The CDR3 DNA is TGTGCCAGCTCACGGGACAGGGTGTCAGGGCAGTACTTC.

This sequence joins TRBV5-1 and TRBJ2-5; 8 positions agree with TRBD1. The end of the DNA fits TRBJ2-7 better, so the J call may be wrong. The CDR3 contains 15 residues. Germline-derived CDR1 and CDR2 are SGHRS and YFSETQ. CDR3 DNA: TGCGCCAGCAGCTTGGGGTGGACAGGGACCCACGAGCAGTACTTC. Its translation: CASSLGWTGTHEQYF.

There are a few counts of this clone. The chain joins TRBV13 to TRBJ2-5; maybe TRBD2 (5 bases). Germline V gene lookup returns CDR1 PRHDT and CDR2 FYEKMQ (reference sequence). The length of the CDR3 is 12 residues. Trimming cost V 5 bases and J 2 bases, with 6 bases left between them. The CDR3: CASSREQETQYF. CDR3 nucleotide sequence: TGTGCCAGCAGCCGGGAACAAGAGACCCAGTACTTC.

The chain links TRBV6-6 to TRBJ2-6; no clear D gene. V lost 6 bases to trimming and J lost 1 base, with 10 bases between them. Germline loops: CDR1 MNHNY, CDR2 SVGAGI (reference sequence). The length of the CDR3 is 15 residues. CDR3 DNA sequence: TGTGCCAGCAGCCGCTCGGGTTCTGGGGCCAACGTCCTGACTTTC. The encoded protein is CASSRSGSGANVLTF.

The chain has TRBV7-9 and TRBJ1-2; 10 bases match TRBD1. The germline gives CDR1 SEHNR, CDR2 FQNEAQ (reference sequence). CDR3 length equals 15 residues. Trimming cost V 4 bases and J 4 bases; bases outside gene matches: 6. In nucleotides, the CDR3 is TGTGCCAGCAGCTCAGGGGACAGGGGAATCTATGGCTACACCTTC. Translated, it gives CASSSGDRGIYGYTF.

The chain combines TRBV4-3 with TRBJ2-1, with 8 bases identical to TRBD2. The ends lost 3 bases at V and 0 bases at J; junction bases unmatched: 10. Germline V gives CDR1 LGHNA, CDR2 YSLEER. The CDR3 is 18 residues long. The CDR3 region is CASSQLGLALSSYNEQFF. The CDR3 nucleotides are TGCGCCAGCAGCCAGCTCGGACTAGCACTGAGCTCCTACAATGAGCAGTTCTTC.

This clone was observed a handful of times. The chain couples TRBV28 to TRBJ1-5; D remains ambiguous. CDR1 is MDHEN and CDR2 is SYDVKM in the germline V gene. This CDR3 is built from 15 residues. Trimming cost V 5 bases and J 3 bases, with 14 bases left between them. Written as DNA, the CDR3 is TGTGCCAGCAGTCCCCGAGGGAGTTCCAATCAGCCCCAGCATTTT. As protein: CASSPRGSSNQPQHF.

In the case of this clone: At the DNA level, this CDR3 is encoded by other sequences in the same sample as well. The chain recombines TRBV7-3 with TRBJ2-3, with D tentatively TRBD1 (6 bases). Trimming removed 3 bases from V and 7 bases from J, with 14 bases in between. This CDR3 has 14 residues. Germline V gives CDR1 SGHTA, CDR2 FQGTGA. The CDR3 sequence is CASSLGAAFNTQYF. CDR3 nucleotide sequence: TGTGCCAGCAGCTTGGGGGCAGCCTTCAATACGCAGTATTTT.

The chain carries TRBV5-1 and TRBJ2-2; TRBD2 might be the D (6 bases). Germline V CDR1 and CDR2: SGHRS, YFSETQ. V shed 0 bases and J shed 6 bases, with 12 bases lying between them. The CDR3 is 15 residues long. The DNA for the CDR3 is TGCGCCAGCAGCTTGGTTGCCTCGGGGGCCGGGGAGCTGTTTTTT. Residues: CASSLVASGAGELFF.

This chain uses TRBV5-4 with TRBJ2-7, with TRBD2 matching over 13 bases. CDR3 length equals 16 residues. The junction had 7 bases not matched to a gene; V was cut back by 3 bases and J by 4 bases. Germline V gene sequence: CDR1 SGHNT, CDR2 YYREEE (reference sequence). As DNA, the CDR3 is TGTGCCAGCAGCTGGAGACTAGCGGGAGGTGTTTACGAGCAGTACTTC. This gives the protein CASSWRLAGGVYEQYF.

The chain has TRBV12-5 and TRBJ2-1; 8 bases match TRBD1. J lost 6 bases, V lost 6 bases, and 10 bases had no gene match. There are 15 residues in the CDR3. Looked up from germline, CDR1 is LGHNT and CDR2 is FRNRAP. DNA of the CDR3: TGTGCTAGTGGACCCGGGACAGGACTTATCAATGAGCAGTTCTTC. Residues: CASGPGTGLINEQFF.

The J gene is TRBJ1-5, the V gene TRBV4-1; 9 nucleotides agree with TRBD1. Germline V gives CDR1 MGHRA, CDR2 YSYEKL. Trimming at V came to 3 bases and at J to 3 bases, leaving 9 bases not matched to a gene. This CDR3 comprises 17 residues. CDR3 in amino acids: CASSHPPGQGPNQPQHF. Here the CDR3 DNA reads TGCGCCAGCAGCCACCCTCCGGGACAGGGCCCCAATCAGCCCCAGCATTTT.

The J gene is TRBJ2-3, the V gene TRBV10-1; D possibly corresponds to TRBD2 (5 bases). The germline V gene encodes CDR1 WNHNN and CDR2 SYGVQD (reference sequence). V lost 0 bases and J 5 bases, leaving 9 bases between the germline ends. CDR3 length: 14 amino acids. The CDR3 here is CASSESIAQDTQYF. DNA for the CDR3: TGCGCCAGCAGTGAGTCAATAGCGCAAGATACGCAGTATTTT.

This clone was seen once. The rearrangement uses TRBV7-9 and TRBJ2-2; D might be TRBD2 (5 bases). The CDR3 sequence is 16 residues long. Per the germline V gene, CDR1 is SEHNR and CDR2 is FQNEAQ (reference sequence). Trimming left V 6 bases short and J 7 bases short, with 21 bases between. CDR3 in DNA: TGTGCCAGCAGGAGAGGGAGCCAGGTCGTATTCGGGGAGCTGTTTTTT. Protein sequence: CASRRGSQVVFGELFF.